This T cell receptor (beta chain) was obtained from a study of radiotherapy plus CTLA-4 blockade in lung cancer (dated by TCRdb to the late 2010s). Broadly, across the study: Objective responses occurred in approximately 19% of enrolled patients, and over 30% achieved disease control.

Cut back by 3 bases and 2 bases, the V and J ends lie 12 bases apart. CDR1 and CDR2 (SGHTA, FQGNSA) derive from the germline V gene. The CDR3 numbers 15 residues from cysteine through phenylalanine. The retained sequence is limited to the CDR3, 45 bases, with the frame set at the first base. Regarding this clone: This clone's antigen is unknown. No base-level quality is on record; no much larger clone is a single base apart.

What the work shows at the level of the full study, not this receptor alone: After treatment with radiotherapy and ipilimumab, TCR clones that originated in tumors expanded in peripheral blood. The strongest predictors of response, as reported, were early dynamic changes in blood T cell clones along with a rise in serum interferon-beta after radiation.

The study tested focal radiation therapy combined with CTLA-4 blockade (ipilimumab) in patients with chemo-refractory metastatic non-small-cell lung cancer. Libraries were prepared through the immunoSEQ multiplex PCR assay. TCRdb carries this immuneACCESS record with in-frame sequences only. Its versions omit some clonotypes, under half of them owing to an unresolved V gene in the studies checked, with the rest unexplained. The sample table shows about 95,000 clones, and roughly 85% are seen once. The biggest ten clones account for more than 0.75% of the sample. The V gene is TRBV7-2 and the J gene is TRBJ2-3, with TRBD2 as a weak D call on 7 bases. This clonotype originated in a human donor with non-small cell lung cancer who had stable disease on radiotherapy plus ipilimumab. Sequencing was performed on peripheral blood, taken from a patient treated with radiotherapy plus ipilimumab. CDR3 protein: CASSLRGPNTDTQYF. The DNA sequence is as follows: TGTGCCAGCAGCTTGCGGGGGCCGAACACAGATACGCAGTATTTT.